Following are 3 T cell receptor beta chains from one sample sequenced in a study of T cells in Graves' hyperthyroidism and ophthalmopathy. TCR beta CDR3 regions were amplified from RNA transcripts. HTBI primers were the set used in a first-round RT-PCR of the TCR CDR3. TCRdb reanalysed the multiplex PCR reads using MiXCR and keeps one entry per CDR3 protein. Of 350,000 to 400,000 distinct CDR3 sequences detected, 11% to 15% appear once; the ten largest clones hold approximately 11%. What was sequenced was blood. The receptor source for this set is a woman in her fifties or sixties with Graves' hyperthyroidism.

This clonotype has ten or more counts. The CDR3 is CASSPPNSNTDTQYF. The CDR3 region has the DNA TGTGCCAGCTCACCACCCAACAGCAACACAGATACGCAGTATTTT. V and J are TRBV18 and TRBJ2-3; no clear D gene. Trimming removed 0 bases from V and 2 bases from J, with 9 bases in between. The CDR3 consists of 15 residues. Per the germline V gene, CDR1 is KGHSH and CDR2 is LQKENI.

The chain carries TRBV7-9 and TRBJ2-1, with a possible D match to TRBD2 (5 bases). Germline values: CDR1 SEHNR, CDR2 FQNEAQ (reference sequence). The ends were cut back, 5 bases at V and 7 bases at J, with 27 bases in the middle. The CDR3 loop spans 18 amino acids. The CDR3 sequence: CASSPRGRGPQTHNEQFF. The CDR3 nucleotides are TGTGCCAGCAGCCCCCGCGGGCGTGGCCCGCAAACACATAATGAGCAGTTCTTC.

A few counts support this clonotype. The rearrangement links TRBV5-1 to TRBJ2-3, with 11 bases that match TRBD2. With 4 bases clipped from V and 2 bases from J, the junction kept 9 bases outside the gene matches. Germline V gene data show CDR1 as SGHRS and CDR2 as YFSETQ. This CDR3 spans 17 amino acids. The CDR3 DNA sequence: TGCGCCAGCAGCCTGAGGACTAGCGGGCTATCCACAGATACGCAGTATTTT. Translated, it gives CASSLRTSGLSTDTQYF.